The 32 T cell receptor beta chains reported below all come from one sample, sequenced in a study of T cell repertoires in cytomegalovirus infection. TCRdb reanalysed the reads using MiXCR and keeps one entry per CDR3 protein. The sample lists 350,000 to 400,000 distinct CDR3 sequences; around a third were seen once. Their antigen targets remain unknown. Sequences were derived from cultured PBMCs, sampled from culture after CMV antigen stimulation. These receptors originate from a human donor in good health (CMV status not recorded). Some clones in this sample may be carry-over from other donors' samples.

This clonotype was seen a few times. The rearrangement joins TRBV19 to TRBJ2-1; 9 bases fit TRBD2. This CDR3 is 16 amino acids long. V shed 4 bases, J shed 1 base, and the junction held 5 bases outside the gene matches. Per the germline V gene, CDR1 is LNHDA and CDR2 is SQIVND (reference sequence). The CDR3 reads CASSRAGGPSYNEQFF. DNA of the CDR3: TGTGCCAGTAGTAGGGCGGGAGGGCCGTCCTACAATGAGCAGTTCTTC.

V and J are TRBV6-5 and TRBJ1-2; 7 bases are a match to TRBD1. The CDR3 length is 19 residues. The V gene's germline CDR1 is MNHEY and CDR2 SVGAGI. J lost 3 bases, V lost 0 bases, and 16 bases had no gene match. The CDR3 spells CASSYSKGAGGRTDYGYTF. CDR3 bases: TGTGCCAGCAGTTACTCGAAAGGGGCAGGGGGGAGGACTGACTATGGCTACACCTTC.

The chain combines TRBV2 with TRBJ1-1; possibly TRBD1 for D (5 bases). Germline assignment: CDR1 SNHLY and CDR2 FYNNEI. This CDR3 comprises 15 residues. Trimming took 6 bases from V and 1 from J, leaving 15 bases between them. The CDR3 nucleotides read TGTGCCAGCAGCCTAAATAGGGGACGGAACACTGAAGCTTTCTTT. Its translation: CASSLNRGRNTEAFF.

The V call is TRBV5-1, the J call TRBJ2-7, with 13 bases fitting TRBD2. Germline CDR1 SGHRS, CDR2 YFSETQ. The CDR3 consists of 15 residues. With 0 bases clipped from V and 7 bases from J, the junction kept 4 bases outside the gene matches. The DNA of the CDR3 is TGCGCCAGCAGCTTGGAGGGACTAGCGGGAAGAGAGCAGTACTTC. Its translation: CASSLEGLAGREQYF.

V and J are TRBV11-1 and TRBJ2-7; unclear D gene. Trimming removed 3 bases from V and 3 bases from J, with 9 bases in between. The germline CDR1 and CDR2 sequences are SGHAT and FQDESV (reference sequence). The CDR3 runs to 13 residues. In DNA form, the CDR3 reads TGTGCCAGCAGCTTCGAGGTATTCTACGAGCAGTACTTC. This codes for CASSFEVFYEQYF. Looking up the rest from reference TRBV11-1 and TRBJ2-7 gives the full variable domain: EAEVAQSPRYKITEKSQAVAFWCDPISGHATLYWYRQILGQGPELLVQFQDESVVDDSQLPKDRFSAERLKGVDSTLKIQPAELGDSAMYLCASSFEVFYEQYFGPGTRLTVT.

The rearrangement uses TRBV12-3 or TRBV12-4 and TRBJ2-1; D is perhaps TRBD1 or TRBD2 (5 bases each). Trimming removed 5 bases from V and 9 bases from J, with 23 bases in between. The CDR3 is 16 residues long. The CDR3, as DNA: TGTGCCAGCAGTCCCTATTCCTCCGCGGTGGGACGTGAGCAGTTCTTC. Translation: CASSPYSSAVGREQFF.

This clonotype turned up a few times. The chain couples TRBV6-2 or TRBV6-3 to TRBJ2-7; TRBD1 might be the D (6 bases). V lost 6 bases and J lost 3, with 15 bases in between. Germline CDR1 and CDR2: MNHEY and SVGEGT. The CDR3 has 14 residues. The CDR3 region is CASSEPGQYYEQYF. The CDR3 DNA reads TGTGCCAGCAGCGAACCGGGACAATACTACGAGCAGTACTTC.

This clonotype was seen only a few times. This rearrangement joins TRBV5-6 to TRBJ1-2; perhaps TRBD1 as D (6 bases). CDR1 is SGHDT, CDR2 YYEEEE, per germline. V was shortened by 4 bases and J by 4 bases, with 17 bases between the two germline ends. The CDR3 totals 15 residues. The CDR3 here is CASSPRGPAPYGYTF. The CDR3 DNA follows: TGTGCCAGCAGCCCCCGGGGGCCGGCACCCTATGGCTACACCTTC. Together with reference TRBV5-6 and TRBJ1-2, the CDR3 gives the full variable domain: DAGVTQSPTHLIKTRGQQVTLRCSPKSGHDTVSWYQQALGQGPQFIFQYYEEEERQRGNFPDRFSGHQFPNYSSELNVNALLLGDSALYLCASSPRGPAPYGYTFGSGTRLTVV.

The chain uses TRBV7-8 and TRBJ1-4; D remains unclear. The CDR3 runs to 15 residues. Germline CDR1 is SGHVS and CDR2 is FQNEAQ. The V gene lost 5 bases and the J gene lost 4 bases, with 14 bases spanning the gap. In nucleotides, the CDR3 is TGTGCCAGCAGCCCCTTGGGAGGCGTTAATGAAAAACTGTTTTTT. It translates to CASSPLGGVNEKLFF.

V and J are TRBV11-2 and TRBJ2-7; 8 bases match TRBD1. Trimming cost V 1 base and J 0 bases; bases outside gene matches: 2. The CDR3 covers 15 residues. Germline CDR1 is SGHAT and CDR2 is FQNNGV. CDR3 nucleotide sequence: TGTGCCAGCAGCTTAGGGACAGGGTCCTCCTACGAGCAGTACGTC. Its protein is CASSLGTGSSYEQYV.

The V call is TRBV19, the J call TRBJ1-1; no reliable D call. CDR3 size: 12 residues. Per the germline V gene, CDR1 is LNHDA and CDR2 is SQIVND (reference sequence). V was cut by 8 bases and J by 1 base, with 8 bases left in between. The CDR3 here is CASRPGNTEAFF. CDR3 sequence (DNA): TGTGCCAGTCGGCCGGGGAACACTGAAGCTTTCTTT.

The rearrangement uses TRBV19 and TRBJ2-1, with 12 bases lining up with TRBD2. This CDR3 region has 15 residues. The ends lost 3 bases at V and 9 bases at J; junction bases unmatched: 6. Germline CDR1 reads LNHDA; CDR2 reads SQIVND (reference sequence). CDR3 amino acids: CASSITSSGRGEQFF. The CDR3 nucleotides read TGTGCCAGTAGTATTACGTCTAGCGGGAGGGGTGAGCAGTTCTTC.

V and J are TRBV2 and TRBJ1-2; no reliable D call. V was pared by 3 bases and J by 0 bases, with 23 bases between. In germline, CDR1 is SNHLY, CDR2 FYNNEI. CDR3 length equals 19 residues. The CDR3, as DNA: TGTGCCAGCAGTGAGTTCCCGGCTCCAGGCCGCCTAGCTAACTATGGCTACACCTTC. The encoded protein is CASSEFPAPGRLANYGYTF. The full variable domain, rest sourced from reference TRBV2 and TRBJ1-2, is EPEVTQTPSHQVTQMGQEVILRCVPISNHLYFYWYRQILGQKVEFLVSFYNNEISEKSEIFDDQFSVERPDGSNFTLKIRSTKLEDSAMYFCASSEFPAPGRLANYGYTFGSGTRLTVV.

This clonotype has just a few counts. CDR3 sequence reads: CASSTLAGGPRDTQYF. CDR3 bases: TGTGCCAGCAGCACACTAGCGGGAGGGCCACGAGATACGCAGTATTTT. The V call is TRBV7-2, the J call TRBJ2-3; 13 bases line up with TRBD2. J lost 5 bases, V lost 5 bases, and 7 bases had no gene match. The V gene's germline CDR1 is SGHTA and CDR2 FQGNSA. This CDR3 region has 16 residues.

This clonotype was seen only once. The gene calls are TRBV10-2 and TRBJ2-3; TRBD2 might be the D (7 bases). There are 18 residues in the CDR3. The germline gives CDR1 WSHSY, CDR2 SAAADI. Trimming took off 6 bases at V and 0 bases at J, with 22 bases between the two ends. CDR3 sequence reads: CASRPAGQRQDSTDTQYF. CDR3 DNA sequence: TGCGCCAGCAGGCCAGCGGGACAACGTCAAGATAGCACAGATACGCAGTATTTT.

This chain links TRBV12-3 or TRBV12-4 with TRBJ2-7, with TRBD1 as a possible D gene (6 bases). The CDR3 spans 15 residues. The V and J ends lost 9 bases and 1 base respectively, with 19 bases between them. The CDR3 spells CASMGHTISSYEQYF. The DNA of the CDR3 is TGTGCCAGTATGGGACATACCATATCTTCCTACGAGCAGTACTTC.

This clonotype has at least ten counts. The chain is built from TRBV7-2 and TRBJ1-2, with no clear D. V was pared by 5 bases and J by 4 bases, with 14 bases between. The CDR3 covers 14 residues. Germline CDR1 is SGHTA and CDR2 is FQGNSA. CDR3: CASSRPLLLYGYTF. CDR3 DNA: TGTGCCAGCAGCAGACCGTTACTACTCTATGGCTACACCTTC.

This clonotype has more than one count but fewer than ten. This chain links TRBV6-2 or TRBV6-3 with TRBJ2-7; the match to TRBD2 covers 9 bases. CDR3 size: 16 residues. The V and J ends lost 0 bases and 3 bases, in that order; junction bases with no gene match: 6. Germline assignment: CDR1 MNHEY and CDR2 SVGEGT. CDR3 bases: TGTGCCAGCAGTTACTCGACGGCTAGCGGGAACTACGAGCAGTACGTC. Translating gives CASSYSTASGNYEQYV.

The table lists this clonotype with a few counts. The CDR3 DNA follows: TGCGCCAGCAGCCAAGTAGTAGCAAGCACAGATACGCAGTATTTT. Encoded protein: CASSQVVASTDTQYF. The J gene is TRBJ2-3, the V gene TRBV4-3, with unresolved D. The CDR3 has 15 amino acids. Looked up from germline, CDR1 is LGHNA and CDR2 is YSLEER. The ends were cut back, 1 base at V and 0 bases at J, with 8 bases in the middle.

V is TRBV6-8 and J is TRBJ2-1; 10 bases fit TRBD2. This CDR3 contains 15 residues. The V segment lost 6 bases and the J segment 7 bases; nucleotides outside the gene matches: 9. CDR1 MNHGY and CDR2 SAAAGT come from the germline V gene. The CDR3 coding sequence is TGTGCCAGCAGACGGCTAGCGGGAGTTCAGAATGAGCAGTTCTTC. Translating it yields CASRRLAGVQNEQFF.

CDR3 sequence (DNA): TGTGCCACCAGTGACAACGATTACTATGGCTACACCTTC. Amino acids: CATSDNDYYGYTF. V is TRBV24-1 and J is TRBJ1-2; no clear D gene. Germline V gives CDR1 KGHDR, CDR2 SFDVKD. This CDR3 contains 13 residues. The V and J ends lost 4 bases and 3 bases respectively, with 8 bases between them.

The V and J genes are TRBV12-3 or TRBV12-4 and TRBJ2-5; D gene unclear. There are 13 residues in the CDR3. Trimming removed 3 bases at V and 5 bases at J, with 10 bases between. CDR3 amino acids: CASSFSIGETQYF. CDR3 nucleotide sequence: TGTGCCAGCAGTTTTTCTATTGGGGAGACCCAGTACTTC.

CDR3: CASSMGGAENTEAFF. CDR3 DNA sequence: TGTGCCAGTAGTATGGGGGGGGCCGAGAACACTGAAGCTTTCTTT. The chain carries TRBV19 and TRBJ1-1; D perhaps matches TRBD1 (6 bases). The ends were cut back, 3 bases at V and 1 base at J, with 12 bases in the middle. Germline CDR1 LNHDA, CDR2 SQIVND (reference sequence). There are 15 residues in the CDR3.

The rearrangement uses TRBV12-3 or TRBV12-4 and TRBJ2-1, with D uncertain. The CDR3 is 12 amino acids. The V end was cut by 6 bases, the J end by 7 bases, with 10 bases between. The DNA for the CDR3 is TGTGCCAGCAGCCGGAGCTTTAATGAGCAGTTCTTC. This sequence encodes CASSRSFNEQFF.

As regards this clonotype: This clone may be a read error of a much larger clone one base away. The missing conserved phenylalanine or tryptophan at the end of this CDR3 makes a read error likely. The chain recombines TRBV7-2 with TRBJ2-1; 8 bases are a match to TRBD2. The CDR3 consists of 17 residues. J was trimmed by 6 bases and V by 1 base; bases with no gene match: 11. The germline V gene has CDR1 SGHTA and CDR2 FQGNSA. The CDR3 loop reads CASSLVAGRGNSNEQFY. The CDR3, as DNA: TGTGCCAGCAGCTTAGTAGCGGGAAGAGGTAATTCCAATGAGCAGTTCTAC.

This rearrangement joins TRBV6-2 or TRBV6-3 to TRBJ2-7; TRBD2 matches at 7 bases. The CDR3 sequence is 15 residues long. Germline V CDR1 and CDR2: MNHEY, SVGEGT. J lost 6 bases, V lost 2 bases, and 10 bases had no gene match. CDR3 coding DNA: TGTGCCAGCAGTTACGCGGGACTACCCCCTGGCGAGCAGTACTTC. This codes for CASSYAGLPPGEQYF.

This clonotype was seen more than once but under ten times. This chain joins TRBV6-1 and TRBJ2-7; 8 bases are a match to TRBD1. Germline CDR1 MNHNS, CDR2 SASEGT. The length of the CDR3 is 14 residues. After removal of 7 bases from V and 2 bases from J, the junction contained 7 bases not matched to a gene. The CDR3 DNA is TGTGCCAGCACATGGGACAGGCGGACCTACGAGCAGTACGTC. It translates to CASTWDRRTYEQYV.

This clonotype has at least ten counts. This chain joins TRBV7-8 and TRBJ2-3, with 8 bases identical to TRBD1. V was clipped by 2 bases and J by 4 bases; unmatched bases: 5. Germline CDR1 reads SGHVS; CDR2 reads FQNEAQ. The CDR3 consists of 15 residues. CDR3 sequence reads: CASSLQGALSDTQYF. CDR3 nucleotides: TGTGCCAGCAGCTTACAGGGGGCATTATCAGATACGCAGTATTTT.

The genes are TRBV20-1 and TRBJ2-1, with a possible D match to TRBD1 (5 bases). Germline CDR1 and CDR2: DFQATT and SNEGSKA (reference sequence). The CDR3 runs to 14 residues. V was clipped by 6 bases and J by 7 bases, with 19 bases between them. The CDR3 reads CSAHPMGLENEQFF. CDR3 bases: TGCAGTGCCCACCCCATGGGGCTAGAAAATGAGCAGTTCTTC.

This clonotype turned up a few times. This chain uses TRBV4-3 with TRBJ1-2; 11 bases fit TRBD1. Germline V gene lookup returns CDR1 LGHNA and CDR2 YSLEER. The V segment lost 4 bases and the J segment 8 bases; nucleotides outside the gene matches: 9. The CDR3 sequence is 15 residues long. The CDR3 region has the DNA TGCGCCAGCAGCCTGACGGACAGGGGGCTTGAAGGCTACACCTTC. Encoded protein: CASSLTDRGLEGYTF.

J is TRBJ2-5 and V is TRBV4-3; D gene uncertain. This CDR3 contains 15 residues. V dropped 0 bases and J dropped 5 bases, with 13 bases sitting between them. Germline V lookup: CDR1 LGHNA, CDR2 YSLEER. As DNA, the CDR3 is TGCGCCAGCAGCCAAGATACATCGCTCCGGGAGACCCAGTACTTC. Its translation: CASSQDTSLRETQYF.

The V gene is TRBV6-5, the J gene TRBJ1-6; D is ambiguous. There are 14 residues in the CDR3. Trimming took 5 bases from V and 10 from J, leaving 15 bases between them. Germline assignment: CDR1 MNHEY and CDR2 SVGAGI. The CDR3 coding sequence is TGTGCCAGCAGTCTCGTGAGGCTTGAGTCACCCCTCCACTTT. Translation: CASSLVRLESPLHF.